The clone carrying this TCR beta chain was seen at least ten times. What it binds is not known. Amplified material comprised TCR beta CDR3 regions derived from RNA transcripts. HTBI primers were employed in first-round RT-PCR, then a second-round multiplex PCR followed. TCRdb re-called the multiplex PCR reads with MiXCR, one entry per CDR3 protein. Altogether around 400,000 distinct CDR3 sequences are present, around 21% being singletons, with the ten largest covering 2.5% to 3.5%. After removal of 2 bases from V and 1 base from J, the junction contained 6 bases not matched to a gene. This CDR3 is 15 amino acids long. CDR1 is DFQATT and CDR2 is SNEGSKA in the germline V gene (reference sequence). These data come from a study of Graves' ophthalmopathy and Graves' hyperthyroidism. General study points: Blood also harbored most expanded thyroid clonotypes above 0.001 frequency.

No ophthalmopathy within 18 months of follow-up signified stable hyperthyroidism. Hyperthyroidism patients were newly diagnosed, ill under 2 months, and aged 18 to 65 years. The rearrangement links TRBV20-1 to TRBJ2-7, with TRBD2 matching 9 bases. The TCR was taken from a woman aged 18-30 years with stable Graves' hyperthyroidism. The sequenced sample consisted of peripheral blood. CDR3 sequence reads: CSARRSGSKSYEQYF. In DNA form, the CDR3 reads TGCAGTGCTAGACGTAGCGGGAGTAAATCCTACGAGCAGTACTTC.